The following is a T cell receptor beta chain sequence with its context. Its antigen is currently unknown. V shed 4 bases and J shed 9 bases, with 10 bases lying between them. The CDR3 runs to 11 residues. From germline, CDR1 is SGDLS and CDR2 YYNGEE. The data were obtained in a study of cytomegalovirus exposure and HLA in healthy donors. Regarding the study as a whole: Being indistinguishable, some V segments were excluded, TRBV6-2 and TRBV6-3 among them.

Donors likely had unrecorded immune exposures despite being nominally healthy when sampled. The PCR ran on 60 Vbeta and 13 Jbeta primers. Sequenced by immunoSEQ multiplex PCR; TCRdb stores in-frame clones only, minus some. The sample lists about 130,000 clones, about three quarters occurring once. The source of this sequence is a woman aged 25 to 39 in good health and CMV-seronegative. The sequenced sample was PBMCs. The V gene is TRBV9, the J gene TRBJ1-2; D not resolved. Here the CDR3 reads CASSPADRYTF. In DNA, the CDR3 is TGTGCCAGCAGCCCCGCAGATCGCTACACCTTC.